The source of this T cell receptor beta chain is a study of T cell repertoires in cytomegalovirus infection. TCRdb independently ran MiXCR on the reads; one entry per CDR3 protein. Of about 770,000 distinct CDR3 sequences detected, around 29% appear once; the ten largest clones hold about an eighth. Germline V CDR1 and CDR2: SGHRS, YFSETQ. This CDR3 spans 13 amino acids. Between the trimmed V and J ends, which lost 2 bases and 7 bases, there was a span of 10 bases. As to this clonotype: Antigen specificity is unknown.

The chain is built from TRBV5-1 and TRBJ2-1; no clear D gene. The sequence was collected from a human donor in good health (CMV status not recorded). Some clones in this sample may be carry-over from other donors' samples. This specimen was cultured CD8+ T cells from PBMCs, taken from culture after CMV antigen stimulation. CDR3 amino acids: CASSLHSSNEQFF. CDR3 nucleotide sequence: TGCGCCAGCAGCTTACACAGCTCGAATGAGCAGTTCTTC.